The following is a TCR beta chain sequence with its context. Repertoires were generated with immunoSEQ multiplex PCR, while TCRdb's copy carries only in-frame clones and drops some. The sample holds about 160,000 clones, just under 85% seen once. Germline-derived CDR1 and CDR2 are MNHEY and SMNVEV (reference sequence). Germline trimming cut 4 bases from V and 6 bases from J; bases unmatched to any gene: 10. This CDR3 comprises 15 residues. The data belong to a study of blood T cell repertoires in COVID-19. Study context: COVID-19 samples, acute and convalescent, were from the United States, Italy and Spain.

The receptor's source is a woman at least 80 years old with acute or convalescent COVID-19. Sequenced sample: peripheral blood. The chain recombines TRBV27 with TRBJ2-7; 9 nucleotides match TRBD1. The DNA of the CDR3 is TGTGCCAGCAGTTCACCCGGGACAGGGAGGCCCGAGCAGTACTTC. It codes for CASSSPGTGRPEQYF.